This passage covers 14 T cell receptor beta chains from one sample sequenced in a study of cytomegalovirus exposure and HLA in healthy donors. This PCR relied on a set of 60 Vbeta primers and 13 Jbeta primers. This table comes from immunoSEQ multiplex PCR, and its TCRdb copy is limited to in-frame clones, with some not included. The table lists 120,000 to 150,000 clones, approximately 82% of them singletons. The sequenced sample was PBMCs. The receptors shown here come from a woman between 35 and 50 years old in good health and CMV-seronegative.

This chain uses TRBV6-5 with TRBJ2-1, with D perhaps matching TRBD1 (5 bases). V was trimmed by 0 bases and J by 1 base, leaving 7 bases between them. Germline assignment: CDR1 MNHEY and CDR2 SVGAGI. The CDR3 is made up of 15 amino acids. The CDR3 region is CASSYSPGSYNEQFF. CDR3 bases: TGTGCCAGCAGTTACTCCCCAGGGTCCTACAATGAGCAGTTCTTC.

The V and J genes are TRBV6-4 and TRBJ2-1; 8 bases are a match to TRBD2. V dropped 3 bases and J dropped 9; count of bases not matched to a gene: 10. CDR1 MRHNA and CDR2 SNTAGT come from the germline V gene. There are 15 residues in the CDR3. CDR3 amino acids: CASSDSTSGGGEQFF. CDR3 coding DNA: TGTGCCAGCAGTGATTCTACTAGCGGAGGGGGTGAGCAGTTCTTC.

The chain joins TRBV7-2 to TRBJ2-7; 10 positions agree with TRBD2. The V segment lost 2 bases and the J segment 6 bases; nucleotides outside the gene matches: 10. This CDR3 has 16 amino acids. CDR1 is SGHTA, CDR2 FQGNSA, per germline. The CDR3 region is CASSLSALAGVVEQYF. The CDR3 DNA sequence: TGTGCCAGCAGCTTATCGGCCCTAGCGGGAGTTGTCGAGCAGTACTTC.

There are a few counts of this clone. This chain joins TRBV28 and TRBJ2-1; 14 bases match TRBD2. The CDR3 runs 18 residues. CDR1 and CDR2 (germline): MDHEN, SYDVKM. V shed 6 bases, J shed 10 bases, and the junction held 17 bases outside the gene matches. In DNA, the CDR3 is TGTGCCAGCAGACCCCGGACTAGCGGGAGGTGGGTGATATACGAGCAGTTCTTC. This gives the protein CASRPRTSGRWVIYEQFF.

The J gene is TRBJ2-3, the V gene TRBV7-3; 9 bases fit TRBD2. V was clipped by 3 bases and J by 5 bases; unmatched bases: 6. The CDR3 loop spans 15 amino acids. Germline CDR1 SGHTA, CDR2 FQGTGA. DNA for the CDR3: TGTGCCAGCAGCTTTAGCGGGAGAGGTGTAGATACGCAGTATTTT. Translation gives CASSFSGRGVDTQYF.

V gene TRBV7-9 combines with J gene TRBJ2-7, with D possibly being TRBD1 (5 bases). The CDR3 totals 15 residues. Trimming removed 7 bases from V and 6 bases from J, with 22 bases in between. Germline CDR1 reads SEHNR; CDR2 reads FQNEAQ (reference sequence). CDR3 region: CASTLTASIASEQYF. The DNA of the CDR3 is TGTGCCAGCACCTTGACAGCTTCAATCGCTAGCGAGCAGTACTTC.

This chain connects TRBV6-1 to TRBJ2-1; D is possibly TRBD2 (6 bases). V was trimmed by 7 bases and J by 5 bases, leaving 9 bases between them. The germline gives CDR1 MNHNS, CDR2 SASEGT. This CDR3 is 12 amino acids long. For the CDR3, the DNA is TGTGCCAGCAAAGGGAGGAACAATGAGCAGTTCTTC. This gives the protein CASKGRNNEQFF.

The rearrangement joins TRBV10-1 to TRBJ1-4; 7 bases line up with TRBD1. Trimming at V came to 3 bases and at J to 2 bases, leaving 9 bases not matched to a gene. The CDR3 is 17 residues long. Germline CDR1 reads WNHNN; CDR2 reads SYGVQD (reference sequence). The CDR3 loop reads CASSDRDRRGTNEKLFF. In DNA, the CDR3 is TGCGCCAGCAGTGATCGGGACAGACGAGGGACTAATGAAAAACTGTTTTTT.

The chain couples TRBV18 to TRBJ1-5; TRBD1 agrees at 8 bases. Germline CDR1 KGHSH, CDR2 LQKENI. Trimming at V came to 4 bases and at J to 7 bases, leaving 9 bases not matched to a gene. The CDR3 loop spans 15 amino acids. The CDR3 sequence is CASSRNPGGRQPQHF. As DNA, the CDR3 is TGTGCCAGCTCACGAAATCCAGGGGGCCGGCAGCCCCAGCATTTT.

This chain connects TRBV9 to TRBJ2-5; D may be TRBD1 (6 bases). V was cut by 3 bases and J by 7 bases, with 28 bases left in between. Looked up from germline, CDR1 is SGDLS and CDR2 is YYNGEE. The CDR3 has 18 residues. The CDR3: CASSAQLGASMMFGTQYF. The CDR3 DNA reads as TGTGCCAGCAGCGCCCAACTGGGGGCGAGCATGATGTTTGGGACCCAGTACTTC. Filled out from reference TRBV9 and TRBJ2-5, the complete variable domain reads DSGVTQTPKHLITATGQRVTLRCSPRSGDLSVYWYQQSLDQGLQFLIQYYNGEERAKGNILERFSAQQFPDLHSELNLSSLELGDSALYFCASSAQLGASMMFGTQYFGPGTRLLVL.

V usage is TRBV4-3 and J usage is TRBJ2-5; D may be TRBD2 (5 bases). The germline V and J ends were trimmed by 0 bases and 6 bases, with 17 bases remaining between them. CDR1 is LGHNA and CDR2 is YSLEER in the germline V gene. The CDR3 extends over 16 amino acids. CDR3 region: CASSQDWGTRAQTQYF. The CDR3 DNA reads TGCGCCAGCAGCCAAGATTGGGGAACTAGAGCTCAGACCCAGTACTTC.

The chain couples TRBV7-2 to TRBJ2-3; D may be TRBD2 (6 bases). V lost 5 bases, J lost 6 bases, and 24 bases lay in between. This CDR3 has 17 residues. CDR1 is SGHTA, CDR2 FQGNSA, per germline. The CDR3 spells CASSPGGLALGMDTQYF. For the CDR3, the DNA is TGTGCCAGCAGCCCCGGCGGCCTAGCGCTGGGTATGGATACGCAGTATTTT.

This CDR3 is CASSPRQDSPLHF. In DNA, the CDR3 is TGTGCCAGCAGTCCAAGACAGGACTCACCCCTCCACTTT. V is TRBV28 and J is TRBJ1-6; a weak D match, TRBD1 (6 bases). V gave up 5 bases and J gave up 10 bases, with 12 bases separating them. This CDR3 spans 13 amino acids. The germline CDR1 and CDR2 sequences are MDHEN and SYDVKM.

The genes are TRBV19 and TRBJ1-1; no clear D gene. The germline gives CDR1 LNHDA, CDR2 SQIVND (reference sequence). This CDR3 comprises 17 residues. Trimming removed 0 bases at V and 4 bases at J, with 18 bases between. The CDR3 DNA follows: TGTGCCAGTAGTATAGATGGAGGAGTGGGGTTGGGCACTGAAGCTTTCTTT. It codes for CASSIDGGVGLGTEAFF.